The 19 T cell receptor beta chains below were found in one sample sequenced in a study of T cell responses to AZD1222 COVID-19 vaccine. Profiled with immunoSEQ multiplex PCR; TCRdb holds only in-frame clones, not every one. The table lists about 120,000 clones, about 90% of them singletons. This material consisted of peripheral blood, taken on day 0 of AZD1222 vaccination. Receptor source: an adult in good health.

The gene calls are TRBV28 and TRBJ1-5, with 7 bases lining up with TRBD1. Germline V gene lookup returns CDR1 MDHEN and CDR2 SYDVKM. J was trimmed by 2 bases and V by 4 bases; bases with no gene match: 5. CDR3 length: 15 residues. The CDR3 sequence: CASSSGGNRNQPQHF. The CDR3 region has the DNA TGTGCCAGCAGTTCAGGGGGGAACCGCAATCAGCCCCAGCATTTT.

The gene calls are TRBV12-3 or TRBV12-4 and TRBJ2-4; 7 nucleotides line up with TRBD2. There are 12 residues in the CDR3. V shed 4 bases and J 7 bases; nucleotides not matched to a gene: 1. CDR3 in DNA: TGTGCCAGCAGTTCGACTAGCAACATTCAGTACTTC. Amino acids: CASSSTSNIQYF.

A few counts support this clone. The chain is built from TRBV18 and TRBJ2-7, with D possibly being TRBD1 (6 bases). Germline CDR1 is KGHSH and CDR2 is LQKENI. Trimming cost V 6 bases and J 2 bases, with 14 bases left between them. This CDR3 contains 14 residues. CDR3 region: CASSSTGLPYEQYF. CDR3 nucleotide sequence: TGTGCCAGCTCCTCGACAGGCCTTCCCTACGAGCAGTACTTC.

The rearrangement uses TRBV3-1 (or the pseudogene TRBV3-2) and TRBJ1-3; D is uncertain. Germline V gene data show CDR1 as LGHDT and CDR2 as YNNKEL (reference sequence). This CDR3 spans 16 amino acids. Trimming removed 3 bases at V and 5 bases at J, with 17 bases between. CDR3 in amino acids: CASSQVGLHARNTIYF. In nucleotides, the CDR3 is TGTGCCAGCAGCCAGGTAGGTTTACACGCACGAAACACCATATATTTT.

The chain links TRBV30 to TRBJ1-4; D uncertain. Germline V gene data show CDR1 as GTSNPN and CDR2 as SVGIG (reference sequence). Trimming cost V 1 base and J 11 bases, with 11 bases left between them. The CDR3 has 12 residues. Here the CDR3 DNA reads TGTGCCTGGAGTGCGCGCGCATCTAAACTGTTTTTT. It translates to CAWSARASKLFF.

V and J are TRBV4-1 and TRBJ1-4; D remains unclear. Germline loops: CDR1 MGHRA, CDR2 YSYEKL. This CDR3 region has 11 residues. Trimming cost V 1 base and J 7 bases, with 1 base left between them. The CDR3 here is CASSQAEKLFF. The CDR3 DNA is TGCGCCAGCAGCCAAGCTGAAAAACTGTTTTTT.

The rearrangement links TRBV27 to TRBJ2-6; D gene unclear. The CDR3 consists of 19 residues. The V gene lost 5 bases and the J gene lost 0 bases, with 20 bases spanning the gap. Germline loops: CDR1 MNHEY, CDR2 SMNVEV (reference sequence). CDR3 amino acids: CASSLISALSPSGANVLTF. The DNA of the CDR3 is TGTGCCAGCAGTCTCATCAGCGCCCTTTCCCCCTCTGGGGCCAACGTCCTGACTTTC.

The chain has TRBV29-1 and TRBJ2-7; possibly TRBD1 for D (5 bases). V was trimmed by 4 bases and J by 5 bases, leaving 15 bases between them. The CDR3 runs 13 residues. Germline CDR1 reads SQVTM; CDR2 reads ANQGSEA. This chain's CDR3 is CSVGTTLNNEQYF. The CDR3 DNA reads TGCAGCGTTGGGACAACATTAAATAACGAGCAGTACTTC.

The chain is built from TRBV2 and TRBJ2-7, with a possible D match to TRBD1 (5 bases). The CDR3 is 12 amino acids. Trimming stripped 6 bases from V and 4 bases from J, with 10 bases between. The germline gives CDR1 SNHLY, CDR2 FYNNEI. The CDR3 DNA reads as TGTGCCAGCAGACAGGACACTTACGAGCAGTACTTC. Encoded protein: CASRQDTYEQYF. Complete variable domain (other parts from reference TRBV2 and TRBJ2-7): EPEVTQTPSHQVTQMGQEVILRCVPISNHLYFYWYRQILGQKVEFLVSFYNNEISEKSEIFDDQFSVERPDGSNFTLKIRSTKLEDSAMYFCASRQDTYEQYFGPGTRLTVT.

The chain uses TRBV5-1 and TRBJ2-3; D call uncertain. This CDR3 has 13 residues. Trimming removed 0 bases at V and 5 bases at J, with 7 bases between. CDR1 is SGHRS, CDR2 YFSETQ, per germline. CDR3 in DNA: TGCGCCAGCAGCTTGGCCGGAGTAGATACGCAGTATTTT. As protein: CASSLAGVDTQYF.

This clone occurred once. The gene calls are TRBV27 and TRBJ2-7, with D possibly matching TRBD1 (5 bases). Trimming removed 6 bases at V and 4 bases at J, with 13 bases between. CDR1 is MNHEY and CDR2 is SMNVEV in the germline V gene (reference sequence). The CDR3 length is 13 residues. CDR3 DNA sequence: TGTGCCAGCAGCTATACTACAGGATACGAGCAGTACTTC. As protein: CASSYTTGYEQYF.

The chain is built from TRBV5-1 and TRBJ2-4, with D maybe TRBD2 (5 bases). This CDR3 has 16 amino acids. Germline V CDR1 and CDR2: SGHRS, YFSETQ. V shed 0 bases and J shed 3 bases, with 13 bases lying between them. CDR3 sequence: CASSLGMGRGKNIQYF. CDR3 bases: TGCGCCAGCAGCTTGGGTATGGGCCGGGGCAAAAACATTCAGTACTTC.

The CDR3 DNA is TGTGCCAGCAGTCCCAAGCCCTACGAGCAGTACTTC. It yields the protein CASSPKPYEQYF. The rearrangement joins TRBV12-3 or TRBV12-4 to TRBJ2-7; D not certain. With 5 bases removed from V and 2 bases from J, the gap between germline ends came to 7 bases. This CDR3 spans 12 amino acids.

This CDR3 reads CASSSPPRETQYF. The CDR3, as DNA: TGTGCCAGCAGTTCCCCCCCTAGGGAGACCCAGTACTTC. The chain joins TRBV28 to TRBJ2-5; the D is unclear. The CDR3 runs 13 residues. The V end lost 4 bases, the J end lost 5 bases, and 11 bases lay between the germline ends. From germline, CDR1 is MDHEN and CDR2 SYDVKM.

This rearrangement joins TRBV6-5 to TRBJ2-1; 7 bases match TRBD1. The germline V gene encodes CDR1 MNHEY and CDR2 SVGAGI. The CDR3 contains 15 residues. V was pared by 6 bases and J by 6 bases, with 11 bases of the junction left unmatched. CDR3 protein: CASSATGQSSNEQFF. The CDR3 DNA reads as TGTGCCAGCAGCGCAACGGGACAGAGTTCCAATGAGCAGTTCTTC.

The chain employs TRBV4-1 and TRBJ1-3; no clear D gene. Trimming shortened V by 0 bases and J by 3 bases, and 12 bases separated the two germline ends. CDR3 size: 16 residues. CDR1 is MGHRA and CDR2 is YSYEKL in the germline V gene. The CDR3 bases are TGCGCCAGCAGCCAAGACGGGGTGCCAGGTGGAAACACCATATATTTT. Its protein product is CASSQDGVPGGNTIYF.

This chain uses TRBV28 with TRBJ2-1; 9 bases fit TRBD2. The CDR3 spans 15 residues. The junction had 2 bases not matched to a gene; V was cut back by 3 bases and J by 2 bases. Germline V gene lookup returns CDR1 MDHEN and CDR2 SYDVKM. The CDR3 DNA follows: TGTGCCAGCAGTTTTGCGGGAGGGGCCTACAATGAGCAGTTCTTC. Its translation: CASSFAGGAYNEQFF.

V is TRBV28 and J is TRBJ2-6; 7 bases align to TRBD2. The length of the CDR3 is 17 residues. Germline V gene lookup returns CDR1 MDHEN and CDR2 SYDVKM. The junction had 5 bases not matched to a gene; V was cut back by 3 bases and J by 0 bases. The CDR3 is CASSFPSGGSGANVLTF. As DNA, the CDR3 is TGTGCCAGCAGTTTCCCTAGCGGAGGCTCTGGGGCCAACGTCCTGACTTTC.

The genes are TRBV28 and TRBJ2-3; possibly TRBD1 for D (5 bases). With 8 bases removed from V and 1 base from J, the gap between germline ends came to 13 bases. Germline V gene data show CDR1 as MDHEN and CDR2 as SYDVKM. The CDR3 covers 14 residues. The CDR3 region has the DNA TGTGCCAGCGAATTGGGGCGCGGCACAGATACGCAGTATTTT. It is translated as CASELGRGTDTQYF.